This note documents a single TCR beta chain sequence. It lacks a known antigen. Base qualities were left out, and no much larger clone turns up one base away. Other DNA sequences in the same sample also yield this CDR3. Donors formed part of the validation cohort, which comprised 95 to 150 subjects and was distinct from the first cohort of under 750 subjects. Counted from cysteine to phenylalanine, this CDR3 has 14 amino acids. The entry retains the CDR3 DNA only, 42 bases that are in frame from base 1. The CDR1 and CDR2 encoded by the germline V gene are MNHEY and SVGAGI. Compared with germline, V lacks 0 bases and J lacks 7 bases; bases without a gene match: 2. The receptor library was made with the immunoSEQ multiplex PCR assay. The original pipeline was this. To diagnose cytomegalovirus status from the catalog of TCR beta chain sequences, a statistical classification framework was built. TCRdb provides this immuneACCESS table in a form limited to in-frame rearrangements. Some clones are lacking; in checked studies, under half of them reflect an unresolved V gene, and why the rest are absent is not known. V and J calls and clone size come straight from that table; D and trimming were deduced from the DNA. This sample gives some 120,000 clones in total; roughly 90% of them show up just once. The ten largest clones add up to 2% of the sample.

These data originate in a study of cytomegalovirus exposure and HLA in healthy donors (TCRdb year 2017). Regarding the study in general: According to a later analysis, one platform produced both the approximately 110 validation repertoires and the 720 or so repertoires of the first cohort. The study aimed to test whether cataloging public T cell receptors could reveal signatures of past pathogen exposure. Besides the first cohort of under 700 subjects, a separate validation cohort made up of over 95 different subjects was used. To predict cytomegalovirus infection status, the study brought together high-throughput TCR immunosequencing, statistical association of individual TCRs with disease status, and machine learning. Broad study findings and their caveats: Subsequent analysis determined that TCRs grouped into clusters in the first cohort also showed a tendency toward co-occurrence across the roughly 120 validation repertoires, and approximately 94% of cluster scores exceeded 0. The study listed 150 to 200 TCR beta chains as associated with cytomegalovirus. The classifier was reported to diagnose cytomegalovirus status with high specificity and sensitivity in both the original cohort and the validation cohort. The authors suggested that the approach could potentially be generalized to other disease states and immunological phenotypes. Across donors, most TCR sequences were observed very rarely, whereas some public TCRs were present in many individuals. In vitro tests confirmed that a few of the cytomegalovirus-associated TCR beta chains recognize cytomegalovirus antigens. All 120 or so repertoires were used to score co-occurrence in the validation cohort in a later analysis, because that analysis had no HLA typing for the cohort.

The sequence links TRBV6-5 to TRBJ1-3; 8 central bases correspond to TRBD1. The receptor's source is a woman aged 18-29 years in good health and CMV-seronegative. Input material: PBMCs. In nucleotide form, the sequence is TGTGCCAGCAGTTACTCAGGACAGGGTAACACCATATATTTT. The encoded protein is CASSYSGQGNTIYF.